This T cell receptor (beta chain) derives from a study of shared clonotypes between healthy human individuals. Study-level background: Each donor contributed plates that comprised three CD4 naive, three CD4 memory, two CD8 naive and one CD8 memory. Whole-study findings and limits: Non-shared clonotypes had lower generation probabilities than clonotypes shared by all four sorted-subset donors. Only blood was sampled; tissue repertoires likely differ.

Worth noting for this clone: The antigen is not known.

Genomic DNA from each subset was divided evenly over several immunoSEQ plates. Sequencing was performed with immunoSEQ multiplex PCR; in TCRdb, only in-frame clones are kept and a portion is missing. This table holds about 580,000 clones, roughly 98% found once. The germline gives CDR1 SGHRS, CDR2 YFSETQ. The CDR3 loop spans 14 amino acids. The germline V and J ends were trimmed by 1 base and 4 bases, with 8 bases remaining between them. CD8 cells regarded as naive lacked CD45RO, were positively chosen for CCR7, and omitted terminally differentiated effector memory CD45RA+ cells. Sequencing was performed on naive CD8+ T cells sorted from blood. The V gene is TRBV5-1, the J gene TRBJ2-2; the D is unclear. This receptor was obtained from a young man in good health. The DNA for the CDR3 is TGCGCCAGCAGCTTGTATGAGCCCACCGGGGAGCTGTTTTTT. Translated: CASSLYEPTGELFF.